This T cell receptor (beta chain) was recorded in a study of cytomegalovirus exposure and HLA in healthy donors. Study-wide points: Rarity characterized most TCR sequences, yet some public TCRs appeared in many donors.

Primers included in the PCR were 60 Vbeta and 13 Jbeta primers. Data came from immunoSEQ multiplex PCR; TCRdb stores just in-frame clones and leaves some out. Here the sample spans 150,000 to 200,000 clones, 60% to 80% being singletons. Deletions cut 5 bases from V and 6 bases from J, with 31 bases between. Germline-derived CDR1 and CDR2 are SGHVS and FNYEAQ. This CDR3 has 20 residues. Comments on this clone: The antigen is not known.

The donors (healthy individuals) were bone marrow donors. This receptor was identified in a man aged 35-49 years in good health and CMV-seropositive. The genes are TRBV7-6 and TRBJ2-2, with D possibly TRBD2 on 5 matching bases. The sample taken for sequencing was PBMCs. Here the CDR3 reads CASSLLRLTPLYGSAGELFF. DNA for the CDR3: TGTGCCAGCAGCCTTTTGCGCCTGACTCCCTTGTATGGGAGCGCCGGGGAGCTGTTTTTT.